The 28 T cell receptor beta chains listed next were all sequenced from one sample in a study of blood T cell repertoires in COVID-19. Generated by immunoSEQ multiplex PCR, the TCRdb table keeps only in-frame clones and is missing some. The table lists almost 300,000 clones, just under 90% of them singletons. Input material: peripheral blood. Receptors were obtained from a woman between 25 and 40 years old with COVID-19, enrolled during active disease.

CDR3 coding DNA: TGTGCCAGCAGTCCCCCGTCTGGAAACACCATATATTTT. Translation: CASSPPSGNTIYF. This rearrangement joins TRBV12-3 or TRBV12-4 to TRBJ1-3; D is unresolved. V dropped 5 bases and J dropped 1 base, with 6 bases sitting between them. This CDR3 comprises 13 residues.

The CDR3 region is CASSLTVQGGGNTIYF. In nucleotides, the CDR3 is TGTGCCAGCTCACTCACAGTCCAGGGAGGTGGAAACACCATATATTTT. This rearrangement joins TRBV18 to TRBJ1-3; tentative D call: TRBD1 (5 bases). CDR3 length: 16 residues. In germline, CDR1 is KGHSH, CDR2 LQKENI. With 4 bases removed from V and 3 bases from J, the gap between germline ends came to 16 bases.

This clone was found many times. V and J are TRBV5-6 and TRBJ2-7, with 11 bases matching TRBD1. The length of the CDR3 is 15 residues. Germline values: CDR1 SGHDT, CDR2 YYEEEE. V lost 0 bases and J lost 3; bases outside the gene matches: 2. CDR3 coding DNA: TGTGCCAGCAGCTTGGGGGACAGGGGGTTCTACGAGCAGTACTTC. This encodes CASSLGDRGFYEQYF.

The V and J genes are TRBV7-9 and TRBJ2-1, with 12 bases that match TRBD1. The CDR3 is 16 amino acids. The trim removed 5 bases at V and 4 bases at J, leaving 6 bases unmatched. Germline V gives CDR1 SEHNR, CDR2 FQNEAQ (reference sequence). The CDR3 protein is CASSPGQGAEYNEQFF. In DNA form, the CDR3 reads TGTGCCAGCAGCCCGGGACAGGGGGCGGAATACAATGAGCAGTTCTTC.

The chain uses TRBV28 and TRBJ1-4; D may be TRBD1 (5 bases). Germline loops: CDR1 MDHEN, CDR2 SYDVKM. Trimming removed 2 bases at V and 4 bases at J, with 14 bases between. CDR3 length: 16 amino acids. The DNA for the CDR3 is TGTGCCAGCAGTTTAAGACAGCGATCCATTAATGAAAAACTGTTTTTT. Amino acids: CASSLRQRSINEKLFF.

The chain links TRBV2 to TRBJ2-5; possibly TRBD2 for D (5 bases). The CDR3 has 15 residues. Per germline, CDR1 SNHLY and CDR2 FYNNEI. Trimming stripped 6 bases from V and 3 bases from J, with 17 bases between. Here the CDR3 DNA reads TGTGCCAGCAGAGTAGCGTCGGTTGCAAAAGAGACCCAGTACTTC. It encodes CASRVASVAKETQYF.

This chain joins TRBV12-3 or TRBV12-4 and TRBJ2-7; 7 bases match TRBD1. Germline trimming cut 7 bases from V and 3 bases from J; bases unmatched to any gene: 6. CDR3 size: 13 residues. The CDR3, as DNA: TGTGCCAGCATGGGGACAGCCTTCTACGAGCAGTACTTC. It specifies CASMGTAFYEQYF.

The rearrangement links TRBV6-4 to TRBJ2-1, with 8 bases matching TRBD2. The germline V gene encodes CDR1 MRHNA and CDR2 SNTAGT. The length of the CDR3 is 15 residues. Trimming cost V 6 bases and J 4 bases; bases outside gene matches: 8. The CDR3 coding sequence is TGTGCCAGCAGCGTCAAGCGGGGGCCTTACAATGAGCAGTTCTTC. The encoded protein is CASSVKRGPYNEQFF.

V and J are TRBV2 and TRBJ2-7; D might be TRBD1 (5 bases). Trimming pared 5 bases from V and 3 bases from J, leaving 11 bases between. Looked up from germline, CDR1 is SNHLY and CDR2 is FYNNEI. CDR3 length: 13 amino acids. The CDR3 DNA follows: TGTGCCAGCAGTTTGGACAAATTCTACGAGCAGTACTTC. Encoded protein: CASSLDKFYEQYF.

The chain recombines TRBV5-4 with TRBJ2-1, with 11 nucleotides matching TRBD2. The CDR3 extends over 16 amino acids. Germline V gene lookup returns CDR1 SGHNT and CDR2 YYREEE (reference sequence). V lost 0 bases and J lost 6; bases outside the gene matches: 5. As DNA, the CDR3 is TGTGCCAGCAGCTTGGTAGCGGGGGGGCCCCGCAATGAGCAGTTCTTC. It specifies CASSLVAGGPRNEQFF.

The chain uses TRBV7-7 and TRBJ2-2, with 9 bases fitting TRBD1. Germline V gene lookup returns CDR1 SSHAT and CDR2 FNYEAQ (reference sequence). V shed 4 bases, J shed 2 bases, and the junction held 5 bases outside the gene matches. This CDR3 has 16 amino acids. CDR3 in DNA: TGTGCCAGCAGCTATGGACAGGGGTTTAACACCGGGGAGCTGTTTTTT. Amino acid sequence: CASSYGQGFNTGELFF.

CDR3 in amino acids: CASMGAGTDTQYF. For the CDR3, the DNA is TGTGCCAGCATGGGGGCGGGTACAGATACGCAGTATTTT. The chain carries TRBV3-1 (or the pseudogene TRBV3-2) and TRBJ2-3; a possible D gene is TRBD1 (6 bases). Germline V gives CDR1 LGHDT, CDR2 YNNKEL (reference sequence). This CDR3 is built from 13 residues. The V end was cut by 7 bases, the J end by 3 bases, with 11 bases between.

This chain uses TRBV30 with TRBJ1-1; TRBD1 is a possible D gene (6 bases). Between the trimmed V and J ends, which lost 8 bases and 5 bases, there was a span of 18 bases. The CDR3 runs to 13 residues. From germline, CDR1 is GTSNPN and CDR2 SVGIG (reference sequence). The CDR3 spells CAGSQQGLTEAFF. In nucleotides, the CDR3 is TGTGCCGGATCTCAACAGGGTTTGACTGAAGCTTTCTTT.

CDR3 residues: CASSLLGVNYGYTF. As DNA, the CDR3 is TGTGCCAGCAGCTTACTAGGGGTTAACTATGGCTACACCTTC. The chain recombines TRBV7-2 with TRBJ1-2; D may be TRBD1 (5 bases). Trimming left V 2 bases short and J 1 base short, with 8 bases between. Per germline, CDR1 SGHTA and CDR2 FQGNSA. The CDR3 runs 14 residues.

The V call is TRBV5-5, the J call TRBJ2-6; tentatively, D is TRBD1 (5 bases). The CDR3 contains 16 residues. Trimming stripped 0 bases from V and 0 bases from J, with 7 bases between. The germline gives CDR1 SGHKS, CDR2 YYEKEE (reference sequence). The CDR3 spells CASSLAQGSGANVLTF. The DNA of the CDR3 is TGTGCCAGCAGCTTGGCCCAGGGCTCTGGGGCCAACGTCCTGACTTTC. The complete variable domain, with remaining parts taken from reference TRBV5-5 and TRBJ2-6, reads DAGVTQSPTHLIKTRGQQVTLRCSPISGHKSVSWYQQVLGQGPQFIFQYYEKEERGRGNFPDRFSARQFPNYSSELNVNALLLGDSALYLCASSLAQGSGANVLTFGAGSRLTVL.

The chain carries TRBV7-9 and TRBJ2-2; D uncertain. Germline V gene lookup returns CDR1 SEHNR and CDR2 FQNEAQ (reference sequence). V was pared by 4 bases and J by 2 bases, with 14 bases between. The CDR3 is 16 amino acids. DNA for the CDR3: TGTGCCAGCAGCTCCCTACTCGAATTAAACACCGGGGAGCTGTTTTTT. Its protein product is CASSSLLELNTGELFF.

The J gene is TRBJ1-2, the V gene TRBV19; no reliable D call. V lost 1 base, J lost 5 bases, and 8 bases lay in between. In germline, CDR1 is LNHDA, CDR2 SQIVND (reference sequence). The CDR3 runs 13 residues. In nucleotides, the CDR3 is TGTGCCAGTAGTATAGGTTCCACATATGGCTACACCTTC. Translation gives CASSIGSTYGYTF. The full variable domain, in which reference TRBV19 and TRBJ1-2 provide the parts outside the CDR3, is DGGITQSPKYLFRKEGQNVTLSCEQNLNHDAMYWYRQDPGQGLRLIYYSQIVNDFQKGDIAEGYSVSREKKESFPLTVTSAQKNPTAFYLCASSIGSTYGYTFGSGTRLTVV.

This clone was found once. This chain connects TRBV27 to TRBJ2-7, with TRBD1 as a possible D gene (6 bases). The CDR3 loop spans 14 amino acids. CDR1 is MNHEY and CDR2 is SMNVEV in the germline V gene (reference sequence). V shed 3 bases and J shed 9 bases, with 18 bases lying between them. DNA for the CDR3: TGTGCCAGCAGTTTGGTGGGACAACTGCCTTGGCAGTACTTC. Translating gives CASSLVGQLPWQYF.

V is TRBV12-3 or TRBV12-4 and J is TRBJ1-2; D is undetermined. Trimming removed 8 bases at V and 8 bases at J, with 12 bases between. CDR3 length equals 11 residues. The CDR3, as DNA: TGTGCCAGCGGCCGGGTGCGGGGCTACACCTTC. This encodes CASGRVRGYTF.

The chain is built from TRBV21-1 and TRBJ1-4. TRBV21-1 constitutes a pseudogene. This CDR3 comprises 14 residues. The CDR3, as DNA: TGTGCCAGCAGCAATTTGAGGGAGGGTGAAAAACTGTTTTTT. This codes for CASSNLREGEKLFF.

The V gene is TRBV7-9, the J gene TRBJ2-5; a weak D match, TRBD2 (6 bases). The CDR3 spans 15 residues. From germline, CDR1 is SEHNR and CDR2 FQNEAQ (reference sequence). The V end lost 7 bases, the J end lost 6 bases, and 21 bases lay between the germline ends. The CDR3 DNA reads TGTGCCAGCACCGCGACCCCCCTCCTAGCGAAGACCCAGTACTTC. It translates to CASTATPLLAKTQYF. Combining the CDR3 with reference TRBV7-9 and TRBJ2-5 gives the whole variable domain DTGVSQNPRHKITKRGQNVTFRCDPISEHNRLYWYRQTLGQGPEFLTYFQNEAQLEKSRLLSDRFSAERPKGSFSTLEIQRTEQGDSAMYLCASTATPLLAKTQYFGPGTRLLVL.

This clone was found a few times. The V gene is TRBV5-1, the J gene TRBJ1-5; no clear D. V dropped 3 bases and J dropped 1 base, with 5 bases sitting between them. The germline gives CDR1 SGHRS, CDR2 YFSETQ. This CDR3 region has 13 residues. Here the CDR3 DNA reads TGCGCCAGCAGCTACTCGAGCAATCAGCCCCAGCATTTT. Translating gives CASSYSSNQPQHF.

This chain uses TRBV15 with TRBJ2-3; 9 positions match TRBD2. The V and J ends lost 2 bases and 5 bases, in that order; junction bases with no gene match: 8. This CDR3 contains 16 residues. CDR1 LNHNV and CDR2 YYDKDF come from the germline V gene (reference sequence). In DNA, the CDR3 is TGTGCCACCAGCAGATTATTAGCGGGGGACGGAGATACGCAGTATTTT. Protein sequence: CATSRLLAGDGDTQYF.

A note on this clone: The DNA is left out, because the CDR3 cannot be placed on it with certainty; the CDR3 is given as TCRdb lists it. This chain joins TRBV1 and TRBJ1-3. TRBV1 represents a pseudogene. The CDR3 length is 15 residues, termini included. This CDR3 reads CTSSQRWGEGNTIYF.

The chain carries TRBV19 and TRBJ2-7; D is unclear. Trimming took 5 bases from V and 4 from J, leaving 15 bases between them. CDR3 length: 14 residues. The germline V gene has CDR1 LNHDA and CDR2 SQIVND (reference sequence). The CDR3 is CASSVSSGAYEQYF. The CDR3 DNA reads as TGTGCCAGTAGTGTCTCTAGTGGTGCGTACGAGCAGTACTTC.

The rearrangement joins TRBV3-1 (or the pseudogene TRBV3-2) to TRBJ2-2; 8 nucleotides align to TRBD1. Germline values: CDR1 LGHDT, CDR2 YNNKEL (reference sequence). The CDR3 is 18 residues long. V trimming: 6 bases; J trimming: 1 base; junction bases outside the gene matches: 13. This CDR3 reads CASRPGMLGTGNTGELFF. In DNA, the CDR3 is TGTGCCAGCAGACCCGGAATGTTGGGGACAGGGAACACCGGGGAGCTGTTTTTT.

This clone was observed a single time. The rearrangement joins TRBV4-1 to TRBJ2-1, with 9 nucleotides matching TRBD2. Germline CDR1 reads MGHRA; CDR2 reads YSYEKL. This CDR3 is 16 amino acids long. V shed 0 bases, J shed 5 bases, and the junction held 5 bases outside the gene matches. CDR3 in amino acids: CASSQDSAGGNNEQFF. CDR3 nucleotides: TGCGCCAGCAGCCAAGACTCAGCGGGGGGAAACAATGAGCAGTTCTTC.

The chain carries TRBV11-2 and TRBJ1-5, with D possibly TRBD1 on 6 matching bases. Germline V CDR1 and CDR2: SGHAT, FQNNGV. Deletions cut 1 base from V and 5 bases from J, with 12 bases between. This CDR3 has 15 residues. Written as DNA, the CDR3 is TGTGCCAGCAGCTTAGGGTTCGGACAGCATCAGCCCCAGCATTTT. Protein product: CASSLGFGQHQPQHF.